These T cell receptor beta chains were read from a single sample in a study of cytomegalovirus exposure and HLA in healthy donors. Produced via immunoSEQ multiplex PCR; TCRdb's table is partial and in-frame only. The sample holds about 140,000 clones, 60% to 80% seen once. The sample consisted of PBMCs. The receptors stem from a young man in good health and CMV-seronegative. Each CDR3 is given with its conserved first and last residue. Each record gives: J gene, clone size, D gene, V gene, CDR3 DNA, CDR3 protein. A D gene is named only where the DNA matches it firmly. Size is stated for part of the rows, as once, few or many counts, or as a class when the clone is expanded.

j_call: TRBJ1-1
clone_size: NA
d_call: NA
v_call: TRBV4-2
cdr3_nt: TGTGCCAGCAGCCAAGAGGGCCCCCAAATAGGTGAAGCTTTCTTT
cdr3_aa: CASSQEGPQIGEAFF

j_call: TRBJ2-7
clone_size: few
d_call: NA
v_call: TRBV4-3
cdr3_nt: TGCGCCAGCAGCCAGAGGGTCGGGGGACGTAGCGAGCAGTACTTC
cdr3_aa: CASSQRVGGRSEQYF

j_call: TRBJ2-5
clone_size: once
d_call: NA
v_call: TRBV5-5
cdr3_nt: TGTGCCAGCAGCTTGGCGGGAGTAGAGACCCAGTACTTC
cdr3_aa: CASSLAGVETQYF

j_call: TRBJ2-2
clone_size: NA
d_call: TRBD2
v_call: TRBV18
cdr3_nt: TGTGCCAGCTCACGCGGGGGGAACACCGGGGAGCTGTTTTTT
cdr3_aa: CASSRGGNTGELFF

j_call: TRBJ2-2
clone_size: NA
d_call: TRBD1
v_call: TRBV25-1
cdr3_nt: TGTGCCAGCACCCCACGGACAGGGTTAAACACCGGGGAGCTGTTTTTT
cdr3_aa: CASTPRTGLNTGELFF

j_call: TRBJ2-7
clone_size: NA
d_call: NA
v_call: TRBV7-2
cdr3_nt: TGTGCCAGCAGCCCCCGTCCGGGGGACGAGCAGTACTTC
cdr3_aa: CASSPRPGDEQYF

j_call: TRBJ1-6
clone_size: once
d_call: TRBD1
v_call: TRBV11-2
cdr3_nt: TGTGCCAGCAGCTTAACTTTCGGCTTGGGGGACAGGGATTCACCCCTCCACTTT
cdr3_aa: CASSLTFGLGDRDSPLHF

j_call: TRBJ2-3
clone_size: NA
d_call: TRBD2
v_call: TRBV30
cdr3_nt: TGTGCCTGGAGTGAAATCAGCGGGGGCACAGATACGCAGTATTTT
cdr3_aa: CAWSEISGGTDTQYF

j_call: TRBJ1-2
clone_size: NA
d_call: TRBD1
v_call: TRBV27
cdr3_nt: TGTGCCAGCAGTTTAGAGAGGCCCGGGACAGCCGGCTACACCTTC
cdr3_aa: CASSLERPGTAGYTF

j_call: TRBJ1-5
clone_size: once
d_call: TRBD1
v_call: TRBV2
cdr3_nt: TGTGCCGGCAGTCATACAAGGACAGGTCATCAGCCCCAGCATTTT
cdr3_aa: CAGSHTRTGHQPQHF

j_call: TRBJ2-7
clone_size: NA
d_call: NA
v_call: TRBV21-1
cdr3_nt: TGTGCCAGCAGCGACAGGGGGAGCGTCTACGAGCAGTACTTC
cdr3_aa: CASSDRGSVYEQYF

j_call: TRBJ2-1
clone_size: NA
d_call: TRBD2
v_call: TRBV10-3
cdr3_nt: TGTGCCATCAGCGAACTAGCGGGGGGCGATGAGCAGTTCTTC
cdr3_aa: CAISELAGGDEQFF

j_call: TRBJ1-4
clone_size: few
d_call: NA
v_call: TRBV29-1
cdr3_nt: TGCAGCGGTAAGGGGGATCCTAATGAAAAACTGTTTTTT
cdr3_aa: CSGKGDPNEKLFF

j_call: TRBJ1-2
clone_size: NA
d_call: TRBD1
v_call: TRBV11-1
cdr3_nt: TGTGCCAGCAGCACGGGACAGGGGGCAGATGGCTACACCTTC
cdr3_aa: CASSTGQGADGYTF

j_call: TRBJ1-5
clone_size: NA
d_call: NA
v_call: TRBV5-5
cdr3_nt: TGTGCCAGCAGCCCGTCTTGGGGGGGCTTGGGCAATCAGCCCCAGCATTTT
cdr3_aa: CASSPSWGGLGNQPQHF

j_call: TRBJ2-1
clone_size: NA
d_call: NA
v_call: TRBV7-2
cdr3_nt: TGTGCCAGCAGCTTAATTACCAGGGGAAAAATAGCCTACAATGAGCAGTTCTTC
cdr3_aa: CASSLITRGKIAYNEQFF

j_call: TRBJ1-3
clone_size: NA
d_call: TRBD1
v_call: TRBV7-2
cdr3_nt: TGTGCCAGCAGCTTGACAGGGACTGGAAACACCATATATTTT
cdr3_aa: CASSLTGTGNTIYF

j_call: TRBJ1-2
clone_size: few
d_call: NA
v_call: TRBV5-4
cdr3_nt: TGTGCCAGCAGCGGGCAGGGGAAAGTAGGCTATGGCTACACCTTC
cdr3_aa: CASSGQGKVGYGYTF

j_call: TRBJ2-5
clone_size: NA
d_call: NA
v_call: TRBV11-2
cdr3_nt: TGTGCCAGCAGCTTAGGCGGGAGACAGGGGCGGTATTGGGAGACCCAGTACTTC
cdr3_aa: CASSLGGRQGRYWETQYF

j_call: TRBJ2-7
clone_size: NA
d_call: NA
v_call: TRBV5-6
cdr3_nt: TGTGCCAGCAGCTTGTGGGACATCTACCACTACGAGCAGTACTTC
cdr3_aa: CASSLWDIYHYEQYF

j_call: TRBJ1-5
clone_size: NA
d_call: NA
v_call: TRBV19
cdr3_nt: TGTGCCAGTAGTATCCGTCAGGGGCCGGGAAGCAATCAGCCCCAGCATTTT
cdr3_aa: CASSIRQGPGSNQPQHF

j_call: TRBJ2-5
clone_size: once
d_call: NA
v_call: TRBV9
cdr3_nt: TGTGCCAGCAGCGTAGACACAGGAGGGGAGACCCAGTACTTC
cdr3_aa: CASSVDTGGETQYF

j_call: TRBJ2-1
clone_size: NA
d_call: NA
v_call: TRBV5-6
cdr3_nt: TGTGCCAGCAGCCCAAGTAGTTTTGGCTCCTACAATGAGCAGTTCTTC
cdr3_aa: CASSPSSFGSYNEQFF

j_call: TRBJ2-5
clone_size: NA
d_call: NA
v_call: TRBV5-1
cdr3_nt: TGCGCCAGCAGCGAGTGGGGCCATGGGACCCAGTACTTC
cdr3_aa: CASSEWGHGTQYF

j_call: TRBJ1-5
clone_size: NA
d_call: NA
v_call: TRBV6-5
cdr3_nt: TGTGCCAGCACGAGACAGCACAATCAGCCCCAGCATTTT
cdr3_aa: CASTRQHNQPQHF

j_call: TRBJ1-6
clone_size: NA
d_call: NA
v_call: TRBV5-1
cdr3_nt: TGCGCCAGCAGCCCCGCGGGGGGAGATTCACCCCTCCACTTT
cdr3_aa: CASSPAGGDSPLHF

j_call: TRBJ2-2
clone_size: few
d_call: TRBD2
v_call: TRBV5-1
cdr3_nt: TGCGCCAGCAGCGAGACTAGCAGGCTTAACACCGGGGAGCTGTTTTTT
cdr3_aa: CASSETSRLNTGELFF